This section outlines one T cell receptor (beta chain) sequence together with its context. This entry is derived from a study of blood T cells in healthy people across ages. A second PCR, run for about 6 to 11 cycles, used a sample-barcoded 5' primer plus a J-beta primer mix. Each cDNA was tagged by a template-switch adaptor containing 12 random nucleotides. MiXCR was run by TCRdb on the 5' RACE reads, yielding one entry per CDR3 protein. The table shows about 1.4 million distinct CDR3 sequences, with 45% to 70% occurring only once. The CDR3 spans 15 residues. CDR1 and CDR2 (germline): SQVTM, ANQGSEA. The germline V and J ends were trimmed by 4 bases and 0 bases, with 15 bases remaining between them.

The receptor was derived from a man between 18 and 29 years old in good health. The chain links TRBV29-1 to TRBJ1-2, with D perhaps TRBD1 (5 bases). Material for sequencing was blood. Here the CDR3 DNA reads TGCAGCGTTGTCTCAGGGATTCTTACTAACTATGGCTACACCTTC. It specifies CSVVSGILTNYGYTF.